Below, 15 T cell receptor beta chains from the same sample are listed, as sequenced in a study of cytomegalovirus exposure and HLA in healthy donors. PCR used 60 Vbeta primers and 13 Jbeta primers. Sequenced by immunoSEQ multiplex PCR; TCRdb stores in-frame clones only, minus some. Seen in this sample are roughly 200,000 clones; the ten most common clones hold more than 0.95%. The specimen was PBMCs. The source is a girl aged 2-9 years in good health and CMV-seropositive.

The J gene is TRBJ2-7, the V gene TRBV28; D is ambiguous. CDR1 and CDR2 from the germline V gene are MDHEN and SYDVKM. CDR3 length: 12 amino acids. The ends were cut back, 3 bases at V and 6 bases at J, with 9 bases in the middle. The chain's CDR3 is CASSFVRVEQYF. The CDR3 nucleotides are TGTGCCAGCAGTTTTGTCCGGGTCGAGCAGTACTTC.

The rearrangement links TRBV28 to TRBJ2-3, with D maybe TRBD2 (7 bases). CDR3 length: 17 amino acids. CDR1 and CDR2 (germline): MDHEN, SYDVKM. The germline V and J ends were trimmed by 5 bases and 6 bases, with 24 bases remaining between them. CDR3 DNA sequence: TGTGCCAGCAGTCCGTGGGGAGGGGGGTCTGGCGGCGATACGCAGTATTTT. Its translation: CASSPWGGGSGGDTQYF. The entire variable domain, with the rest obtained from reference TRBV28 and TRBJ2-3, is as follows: DVKVTQSSRYLVKRTGEKVFLECVQDMDHENMFWYRQDPGLGLRLIYFSYDVKMKEKGDIPEGYSVSREKKERFSLILESASTNQTSMYLCASSPWGGGSGGDTQYFGPGTRLTVL.

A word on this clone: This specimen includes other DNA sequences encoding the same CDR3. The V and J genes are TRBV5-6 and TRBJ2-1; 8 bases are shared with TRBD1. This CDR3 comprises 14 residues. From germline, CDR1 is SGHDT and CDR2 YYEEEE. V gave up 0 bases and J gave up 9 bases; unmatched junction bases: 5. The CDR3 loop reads CASSLEDRAAEQFF. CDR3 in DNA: TGTGCCAGCAGCTTGGAGGACAGGGCGGCTGAGCAGTTCTTC.

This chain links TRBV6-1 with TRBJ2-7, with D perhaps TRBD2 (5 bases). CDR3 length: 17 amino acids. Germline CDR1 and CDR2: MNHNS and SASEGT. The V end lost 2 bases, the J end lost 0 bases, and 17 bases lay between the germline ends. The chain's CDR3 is CASSESLAQTFSYEQYF. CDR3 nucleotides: TGTGCCAGCAGTGAATCTCTAGCTCAGACGTTCTCCTACGAGCAGTACTTC.

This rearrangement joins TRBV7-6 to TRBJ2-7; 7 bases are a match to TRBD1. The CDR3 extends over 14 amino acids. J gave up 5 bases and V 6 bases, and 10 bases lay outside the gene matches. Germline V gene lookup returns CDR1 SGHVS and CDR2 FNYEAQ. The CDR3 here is CASSSGQGVNEQYF. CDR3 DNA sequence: TGTGCCAGCAGTTCCGGGCAGGGGGTTAACGAGCAGTACTTC.

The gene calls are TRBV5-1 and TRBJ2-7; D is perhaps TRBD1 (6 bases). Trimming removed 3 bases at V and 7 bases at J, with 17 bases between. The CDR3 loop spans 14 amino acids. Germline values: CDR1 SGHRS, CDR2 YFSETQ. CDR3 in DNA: TGCGCCAGCAGCTCCGACAGAGGGGGACGGGAGCAGTACTTC. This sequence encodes CASSSDRGGREQYF. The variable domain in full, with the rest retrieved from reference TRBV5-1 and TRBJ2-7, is KAGVTQTPRYLIKTRGQQVTLSCSPISGHRSVSWYQQTPGQGLQFLFEYFSETQRNKGNFPGRFSGRQFSNSRSEMNVSTLELGDSALYLCASSSDRGGREQYFGPGTRLTVT.

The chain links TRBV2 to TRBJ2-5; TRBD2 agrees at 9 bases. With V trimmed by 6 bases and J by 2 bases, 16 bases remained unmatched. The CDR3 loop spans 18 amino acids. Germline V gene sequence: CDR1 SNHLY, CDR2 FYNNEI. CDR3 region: CASRKDTSGPTLQETQYF. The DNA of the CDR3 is TGTGCCAGCAGGAAGGACACTAGCGGGCCTACCCTTCAAGAGACCCAGTACTTC.

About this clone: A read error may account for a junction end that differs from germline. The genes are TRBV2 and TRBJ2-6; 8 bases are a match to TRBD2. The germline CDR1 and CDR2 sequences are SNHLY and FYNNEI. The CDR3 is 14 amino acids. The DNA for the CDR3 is TGTGCCAGCAGTGCGGGTAGCGGGGCCAACGCCCTGACTTTC. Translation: CASSAGSGANALTF.

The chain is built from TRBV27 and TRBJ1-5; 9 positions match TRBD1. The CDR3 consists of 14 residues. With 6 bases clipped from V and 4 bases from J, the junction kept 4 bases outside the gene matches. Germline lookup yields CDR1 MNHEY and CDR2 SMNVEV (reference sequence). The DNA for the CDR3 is TGTGCCAGCAGCAAAGGACAGGGGAATCAGCCCCAGCATTTT. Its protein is CASSKGQGNQPQHF.

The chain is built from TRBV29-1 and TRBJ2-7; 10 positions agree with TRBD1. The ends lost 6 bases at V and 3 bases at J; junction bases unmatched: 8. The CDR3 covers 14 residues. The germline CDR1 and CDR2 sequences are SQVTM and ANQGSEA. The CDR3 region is CSVGSGTGDYEQYF. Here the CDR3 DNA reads TGCAGCGTCGGGAGTGGGACAGGGGACTACGAGCAGTACTTC.

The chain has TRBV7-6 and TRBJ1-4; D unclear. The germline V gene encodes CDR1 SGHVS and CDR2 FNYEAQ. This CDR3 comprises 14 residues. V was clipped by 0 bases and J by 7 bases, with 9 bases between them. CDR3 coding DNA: TGTGCCAGCAGCTTAGCCCCCTCGAGTGAAAAACTGTTTTTT. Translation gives CASSLAPSSEKLFF.

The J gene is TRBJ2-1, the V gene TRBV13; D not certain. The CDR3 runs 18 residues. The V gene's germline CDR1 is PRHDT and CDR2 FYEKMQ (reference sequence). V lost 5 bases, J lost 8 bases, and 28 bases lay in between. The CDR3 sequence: CASSRGPGRFSREDEQFF. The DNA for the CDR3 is TGTGCCAGCAGCCGCGGCCCTGGCCGCTTCAGCCGAGAGGATGAGCAGTTCTTC.

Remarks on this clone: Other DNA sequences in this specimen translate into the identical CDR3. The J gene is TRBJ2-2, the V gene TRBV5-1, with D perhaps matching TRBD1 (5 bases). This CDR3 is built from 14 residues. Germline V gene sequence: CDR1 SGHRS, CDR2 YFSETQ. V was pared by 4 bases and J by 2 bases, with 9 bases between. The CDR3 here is CASSPGQNTGELFF. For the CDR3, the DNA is TGCGCCAGCAGCCCCGGACAAAACACCGGGGAGCTGTTTTTT.

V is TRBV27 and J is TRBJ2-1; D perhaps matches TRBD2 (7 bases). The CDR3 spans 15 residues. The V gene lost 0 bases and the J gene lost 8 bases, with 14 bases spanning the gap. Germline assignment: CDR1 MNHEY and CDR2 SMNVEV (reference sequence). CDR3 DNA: TGTGCCAGCAGTTTATCCGGGCGGGGGCTTGATGAGCAGTTCTTC. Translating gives CASSLSGRGLDEQFF.

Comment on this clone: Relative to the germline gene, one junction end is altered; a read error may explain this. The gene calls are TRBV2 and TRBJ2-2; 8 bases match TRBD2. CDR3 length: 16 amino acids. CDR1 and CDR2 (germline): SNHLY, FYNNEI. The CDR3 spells CASSQAGVRNTGELFF. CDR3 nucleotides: TGTGCCAGCAGTCAAGCGGGAGTAAGGAACACCGGGGAGCTGTTTTTT.